The clone carrying this T cell receptor beta chain showed up many times. This sample is drawn from a study of type 1 regulatory T cells. Study details: T-allo10 is a Tr1-enriched, alloantigen-specific CD4 T cell product made in vitro.

Via MiXCR, TCRdb re-called the reads, giving one row per CDR3 protein. The sample contains 15,000 to 20,000 distinct CDR3 sequences, approximately 10% of which appear only once. This sequence originates from a human donor in good health. Sequenced material: CD4+ T cells, either the whole sample or a sorted fraction (not recorded which).

The DNA of the CDR3 is TGTGCCAGCTCACCACTTGGATCCGGGGGCGGAGAGACCCAGTACTTC. This sequence encodes CASSPLGSGGGETQYF. V usage is TRBV18 and J usage is TRBJ2-5; TRBD1 or TRBD2 may be the D gene (6 bases each). Germline-derived CDR1 and CDR2 are KGHSH and LQKENI. V shed 1 base and J shed 4 bases, with 16 bases lying between them. This CDR3 contains 16 residues.